One TCR beta chain is described in this entry. The antigen remains undetermined. Amplified material comprised TCR beta CDR3 regions derived from RNA transcripts. RT-PCR in the first round used HTBI primers; a second-round multiplex PCR followed. MiXCR was run by TCRdb on the multiplex PCR reads, yielding one entry per CDR3 protein. The sample gives approximately 1.2 million distinct CDR3 sequences, 35% to 45% of which show up once; around 10% is in the top ten. This CDR3 contains 14 residues. Trimming stripped 6 bases from V and 8 bases from J, with 16 bases between. The germline V gene has CDR1 SGHVS and CDR2 FQNEAQ. Researchers turned away patients with other autoimmune diseases, uncontrolled infections, pregnancy or lactation. This sample is part of a study of Graves' ophthalmopathy and Graves' hyperthyroidism. Across the whole study: Stable hyperthyroidism was defined by absence of ophthalmopathy within 18 months of follow-up. Study conclusions and caveats: In blood, most expanded thyroid clonotypes above 0.001 frequency were also detected.

The J gene is TRBJ2-2, the V gene TRBV7-8; TRBD2 is a possible D gene (6 bases). Sample: peripheral blood or thyroid tissue (not recorded which). The receptor was derived from an adult man with Graves' hyperthyroidism. CDR3 region: CASSSTSARGELFF. In nucleotides, the CDR3 is TGTGCCAGCAGTTCGACTAGTGCACGAGGGGAGCTGTTTTTT. Full variable domain (rest looked up from reference TRBV7-8 and TRBJ2-2): GAGVSQSPRYKVAKRGQDVALRCDPISGHVSLFWYQQALGQGPEFLTYFQNEAQLDKSGLPSDRFFAERPEGSVSTLKIQRTQQEDSAVYLCASSSTSARGELFFGEGSRLTVL.